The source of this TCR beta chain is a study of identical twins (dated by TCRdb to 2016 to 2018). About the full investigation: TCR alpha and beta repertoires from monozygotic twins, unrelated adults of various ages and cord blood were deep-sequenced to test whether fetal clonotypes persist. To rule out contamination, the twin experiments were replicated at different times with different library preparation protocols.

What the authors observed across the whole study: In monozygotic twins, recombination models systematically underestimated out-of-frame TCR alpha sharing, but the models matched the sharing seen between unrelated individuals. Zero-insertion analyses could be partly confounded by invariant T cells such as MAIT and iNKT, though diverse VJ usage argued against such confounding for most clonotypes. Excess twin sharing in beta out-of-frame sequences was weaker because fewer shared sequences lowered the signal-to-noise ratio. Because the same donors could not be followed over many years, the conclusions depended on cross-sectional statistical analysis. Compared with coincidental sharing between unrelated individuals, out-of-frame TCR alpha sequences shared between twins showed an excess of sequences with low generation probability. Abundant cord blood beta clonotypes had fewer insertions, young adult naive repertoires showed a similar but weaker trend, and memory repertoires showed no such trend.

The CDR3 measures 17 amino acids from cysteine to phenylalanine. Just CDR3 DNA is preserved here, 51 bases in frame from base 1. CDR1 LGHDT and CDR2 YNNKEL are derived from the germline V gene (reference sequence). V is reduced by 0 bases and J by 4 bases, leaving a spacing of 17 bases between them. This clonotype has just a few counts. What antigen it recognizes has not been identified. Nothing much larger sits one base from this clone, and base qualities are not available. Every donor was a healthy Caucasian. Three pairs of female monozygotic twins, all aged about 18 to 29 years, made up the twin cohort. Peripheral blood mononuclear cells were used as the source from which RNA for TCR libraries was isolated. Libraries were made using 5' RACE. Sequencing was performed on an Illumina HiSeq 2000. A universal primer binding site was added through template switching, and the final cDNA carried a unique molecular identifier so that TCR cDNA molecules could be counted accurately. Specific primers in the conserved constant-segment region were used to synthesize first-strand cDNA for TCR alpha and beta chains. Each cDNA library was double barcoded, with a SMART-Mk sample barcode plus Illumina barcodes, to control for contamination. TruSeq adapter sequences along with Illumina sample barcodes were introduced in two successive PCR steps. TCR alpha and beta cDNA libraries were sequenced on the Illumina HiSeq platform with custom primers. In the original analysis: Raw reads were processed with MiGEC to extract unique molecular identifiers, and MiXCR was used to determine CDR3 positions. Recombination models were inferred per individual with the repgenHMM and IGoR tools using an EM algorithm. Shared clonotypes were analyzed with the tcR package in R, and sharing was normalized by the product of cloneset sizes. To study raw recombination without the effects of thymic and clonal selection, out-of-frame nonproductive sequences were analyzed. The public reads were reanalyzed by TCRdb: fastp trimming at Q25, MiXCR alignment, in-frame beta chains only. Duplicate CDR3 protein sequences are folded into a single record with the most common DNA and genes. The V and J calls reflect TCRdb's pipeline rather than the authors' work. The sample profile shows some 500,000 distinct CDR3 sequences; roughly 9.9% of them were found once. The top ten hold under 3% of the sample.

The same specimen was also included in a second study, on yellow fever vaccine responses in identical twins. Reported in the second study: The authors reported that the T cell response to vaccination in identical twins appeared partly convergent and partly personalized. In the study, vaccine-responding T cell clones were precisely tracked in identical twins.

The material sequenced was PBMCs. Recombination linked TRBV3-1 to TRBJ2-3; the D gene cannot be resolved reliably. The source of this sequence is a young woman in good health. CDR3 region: CASSQDARILGPDTQYF. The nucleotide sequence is TGTGCCAGCAGCCAAGATGCTCGGATTCTGGGCCCAGATACGCAGTATTTT.